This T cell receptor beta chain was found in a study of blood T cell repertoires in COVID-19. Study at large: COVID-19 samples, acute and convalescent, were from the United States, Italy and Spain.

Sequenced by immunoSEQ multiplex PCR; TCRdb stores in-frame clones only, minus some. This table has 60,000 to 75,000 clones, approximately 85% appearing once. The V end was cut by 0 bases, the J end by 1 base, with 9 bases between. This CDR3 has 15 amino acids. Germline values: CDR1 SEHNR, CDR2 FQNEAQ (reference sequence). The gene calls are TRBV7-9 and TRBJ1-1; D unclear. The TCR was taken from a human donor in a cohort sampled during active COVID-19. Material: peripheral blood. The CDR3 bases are TGTGCCAGCAGCTTAGCGGCCATCAAGAACACTGAAGCTTTCTTT. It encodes CASSLAAIKNTEAFF.